Sequencing of this T cell receptor (beta chain) was carried out in a study of CD8 T cells in cerebrospinal fluid in Alzheimer's disease (dated by TCRdb to the early 2020s). Some background on the complete study: CSF T cell clonal expansion was assessed with two single-cell approaches: plate-based nested PCR sequencing and droplet-based sequencing. The study examined whether cerebrospinal fluid from healthy elderly individuals and from patients with neurodegenerative disease contained clonally expanded T cells. The droplet-based CSF comparison of patients and controls included 9 healthy controls (about 11,000 cells) and 9 patients with MCI or Alzheimer's disease (roughly 10,000 cells). A total of roughly 24 samples were covered by the CSF gene-expression analysis, in which Parkinson's disease patients were included. The investigation overall reported the following: The overall clonality comparison included only samples with detectable clones (11 healthy, 5 MCI, 5 AD, 6 PD). The EBV-specific clones were neither the most highly expanded clones nor enriched among patients. It was cautioned by the authors that a causal link between EBV and Alzheimer's disease is not established by the detection of EBV-specific TCRs in CSF. The largest CSF clone made up a higher percentage of TCRs in patients with MCI or Alzheimer's disease than in controls. When data were pooled, 4 of 6 Alzheimer's patients but only 1 of 10 healthy subjects had a highly expanded clone, defined as at least 3% of TCRs.

Every participant was in good physical condition and had no acute infectious disease. A live/dead marker was used to sort live CSF cells for droplet-based sequencing. CSF was obtained by lumbar puncture, and immune cells were pelleted by centrifugation at 300g. Each CSF sample was examined for red blood cells, and any sample with blood contamination was excluded. CSF cells were cryopreserved by placing the cells in freezing medium, freezing the cells overnight at -80 degrees C, and then storing the cells in liquid nitrogen. CSF samples were stored for less than six months before analysis. This clonotype is medium-sized (0.01 to 0.1%) by its frequency; no count is available. There is no known antigen for this receptor. Preparation of the library involved 10x single-cell sequencing. Profiling of CSF cells was done with 10X Genomics single-cell V(D)J and 5' gene-expression libraries. An Illumina NextSeq550 was used to sequence the CSF single-cell TCR libraries. The authors processed their data as follows. V(D)J reads were aligned to the vdj-GRCh38 alts ensemble 2.0.0 reference and processed with the Cell Ranger vdj pipeline. Cell barcodes sharing the same set of productive CDR3 nucleotide sequences were defined as clonotypes. Clonotype information was added to Seurat v3.0 gene-expression metadata to link clonality with transcriptional profiles. CSF cells with more than 1,800 genes, more than 7,500 UMIs or more than 10% mitochondrial reads were excluded. To find TCRs with known antigen specificity, CDR3-beta sequences were matched against VDJdb. The network analysis of clone sharing was performed with the R package qgraph and was limited to TCRs that had complete alpha and beta chains. TCRdb reprocessed the reads and provides one entry for every CDR3 protein sequence; no DNA is given. These V and J calls originate from TCRdb's pipeline instead of the authors' own analysis. For this sample, the table gives some 1,700 distinct CDR3 sequences. Together, the top ten hold approximately 10% of the sample.

The sequenced sample was cerebrospinal fluid. This receptor was taken from a human donor in good health.

CDR3 reads: CASSQLARGHEQYF. The V gene is TRBV16 and the J gene is TRBJ2-7; TCRdb's D call of TRBD1 is untestable without DNA. Spanning cysteine to phenylalanine, the CDR3 consists of 14 amino acids. DNA for this receptor is not on file. Sequences KGHSY (CDR1) and FQNENV (CDR2) are obtained from the germline V gene.